This T cell receptor beta chain was observed in a study of low-dose radiotherapy and immunotherapy resistance in tumors. Across the study: Both drugs were delivered intravenously to patients (nivolumab 240 mg every two weeks and ipilimumab 1 mg/kg every six weeks). Intravenously given cyclophosphamide 200 mg/m2 followed a two-week schedule that placed each dose one day before radiation and immunotherapy.

First-strand cDNA used TRAV- and TRBV-specific primers, covering alpha and beta chains. TCRs were put through roughly 20 PCR cycles of amplification with Phusion. A constant-region primer and the V-primer adapter served as the primer pair. One entry per CDR3 protein, called by TCRdb with MiXCR from the reads. This sample has 30,000 or so distinct CDR3 sequences, with approximately 49% found just once. Stated time point: after trial treatment. The treatment here: LDRT plus nivolumab, ipilimumab, low-dose cyclophosphamide and aspirin (RACIN trial). Ipilimumab, nivolumab, aspirin, low-dose cyclophosphamide and low-dose radiotherapy were administered to donors. The germline V gene has CDR1 SGHTA and CDR2 FQGNSA. The junction had 6 bases not matched to a gene; V was cut back by 5 bases and J by 4 bases. CDR3 length equals 14 residues.

The receptor was isolated from a male donor with gallbladder cancer. Sample: PBMCs, taken after low-dose radiotherapy plus immunotherapy. This chain connects TRBV7-2 to TRBJ2-5; 8 positions match TRBD2. CDR3 amino acids: CASSPGTSRETQYF. The CDR3 DNA reads as TGTGCCAGCAGCCCGGGGACTAGTAGAGAGACCCAGTACTTC.